The 15 T cell receptor beta chains presented below share a single source sample, sequenced in a study of graft-versus-host responses after intestinal transplantation. Clones were read by immunoSEQ multiplex PCR, and TCRdb kept only the in-frame ones, dropping some. Counted here are approximately 50,000 clones, approximately 90% occurring once; the ten biggest clones make up less than 2%. The sequencing used PBMCs, collected 26 days after transplant. Every receptor here comes from a human patient who received an intestinal transplant, so some T cells may come from the graft donor.

This clone has just one count. As DNA, the CDR3 is TGTGCCAGTAGTATAGGGAGCCCGAGCAGGGGGACAGATACGCAGTATTTT. It yields the protein CASSIGSPSRGTDTQYF. V gene TRBV19 combines with J gene TRBJ2-3; 7 bases line up with TRBD1. The germline V gene has CDR1 LNHDA and CDR2 SQIVND (reference sequence). The CDR3 loop spans 17 amino acids. V trimming: 1 base; J trimming: 3 bases; junction bases outside the gene matches: 10.

The chain is built from TRBV29-1 and TRBJ2-3; unclear D gene. The CDR3 has 14 amino acids. CDR1 SQVTM and CDR2 ANQGSEA come from the germline V gene. Trimming removed 3 bases at V and 3 bases at J, with 13 bases between. The CDR3 is CSVDRGQPTDTQYF. The CDR3 DNA reads TGCAGCGTTGATAGAGGTCAGCCTACAGATACGCAGTATTTT.

The CDR3, as DNA: TGTGCCAGCTTGACTAGCGGGAGGGCCATCTACAATGAGCAGTTCTTC. Translated, it gives CASLTSGRAIYNEQFF. The chain couples TRBV28 to TRBJ2-1; TRBD2 aligns across 14 bases. The V gene end was trimmed by 8 bases and the J gene end by 3 bases; junction bases not matched to a gene: 6. There are 16 residues in the CDR3. CDR1 and CDR2 from the germline V gene are MDHEN and SYDVKM.

This clone was recorded once. The V and J genes are TRBV5-1 and TRBJ2-2; D gene unclear. The V and J ends lost 0 bases and 5 bases respectively, with 5 bases between them. Germline V gene lookup returns CDR1 SGHRS and CDR2 YFSETQ. The length of the CDR3 is 13 residues. CDR3 protein: CASSLALTGELFF. The CDR3 bases are TGCGCCAGCAGCTTGGCCTTGACCGGGGAGCTGTTTTTT.

This rearrangement joins TRBV27 to TRBJ1-1; D is perhaps TRBD1 (5 bases). From germline, CDR1 is MNHEY and CDR2 SMNVEV (reference sequence). V was trimmed by 4 bases and J by 0 bases, leaving 15 bases between them. This CDR3 contains 16 residues. CDR3 residues: CASSSPRQYMNTEAFF. As DNA, the CDR3 is TGTGCCAGCAGTTCTCCAAGACAGTACATGAACACTGAAGCTTTCTTT.

The chain joins TRBV19 to TRBJ1-2; D ambiguous. Germline values: CDR1 LNHDA, CDR2 SQIVND (reference sequence). V shed 7 bases and J shed 1 base, with 13 bases lying between them. CDR3 length: 14 amino acids. The CDR3 protein is CASKALRNNYGYTF. CDR3 in DNA: TGTGCCAGTAAGGCCCTGAGGAATAACTATGGCTACACCTTC.

This chain connects TRBV6-5 to TRBJ2-1; 14 nucleotides match TRBD2. The V gene end was trimmed by 7 bases and the J gene end by 9 bases; junction bases not matched to a gene: 5. Germline CDR1 reads MNHEY; CDR2 reads SVGAGI. The CDR3 totals 14 residues. The CDR3: CASNKGLAGVEQFF. CDR3 DNA: TGTGCCAGCAATAAGGGACTAGCGGGGGTTGAGCAGTTCTTC.

CDR3 DNA sequence: TGTGCCACCAGCAAGTTTGTGGGGGGTAACACCGGGGAGCTGTTTTTT. Protein sequence: CATSKFVGGNTGELFF. This rearrangement joins TRBV15 to TRBJ2-2; perhaps TRBD2 as D (6 bases). V was cut by 4 bases and J by 2 bases, with 14 bases left in between. The germline V gene has CDR1 LNHNV and CDR2 YYDKDF (reference sequence). CDR3 length: 16 amino acids. Supplemented by reference TRBV15 and TRBJ2-2, the full variable domain reads DAMVIQNPRYQVTQFGKPVTLSCSQTLNHNVMYWYQQKSSQAPKLLFHYYDKDFNNEADTPDNFQSRRPNTSFCFLDIRSPGLGDTAMYLCATSKFVGGNTGELFFGEGSRLTVL.

This chain joins TRBV4-3 and TRBJ1-2; D ambiguous. The CDR3 contains 16 residues. From germline, CDR1 is LGHNA and CDR2 YSLEER. Trimming cost V 0 bases and J 5 bases, with 16 bases left between them. CDR3 sequence reads: CASSQDQAARAYGYTF. CDR3 nucleotides: TGCGCCAGCAGCCAAGATCAAGCGGCGAGGGCTTATGGCTACACCTTC.

The chain recombines TRBV6-6 with TRBJ2-3; TRBD2 matches 9 bases. V lost 5 bases to trimming and J lost 2 bases; unmatched junction nucleotides: 5. The CDR3 extends over 15 amino acids. CDR1 and CDR2 (germline): MNHNY, SVGAGI (reference sequence). The chain's CDR3 is CASSPSGTYTDTQYF. The CDR3 region has the DNA TGTGCCAGCAGTCCTAGCGGGACCTACACAGATACGCAGTATTTT.

The chain uses TRBV12-5 and TRBJ2-1, with 13 bases aligning to TRBD2. V shed 4 bases and J 0 bases; nucleotides not matched to a gene: 9. The germline CDR1 and CDR2 sequences are LGHNT and FRNRAP. The CDR3 runs 19 residues. Here the CDR3 DNA reads TGTGCTAGTGGTTCGCTGACTAGCGGGAGGCCAAGCTCCTACAATGAGCAGTTCTTC. Its translation is CASGSLTSGRPSSYNEQFF.

J is TRBJ2-2 and V is TRBV30; 7 bases map to TRBD2. The CDR3 totals 13 residues. CDR1 and CDR2 from the germline V gene are GTSNPN and SVGIG (reference sequence). V shed 4 bases, J shed 6 bases, and the junction held 5 bases outside the gene matches. CDR3: CAWTHAGAGELFF. The CDR3 coding sequence is TGTGCCTGGACGCACGCGGGGGCCGGGGAGCTGTTTTTT.

A few counts support this clone. V gene TRBV7-2 combines with J gene TRBJ2-7; D possibly corresponds to TRBD1 (6 bases). Germline V gene data show CDR1 as SGHTA and CDR2 as FQGNSA. The V end was cut by 1 base, the J end by 7 bases, with 14 bases between. The CDR3 covers 14 residues. CDR3: CASSLGGGLVEQYV. The CDR3 DNA reads as TGTGCCAGCAGCTTAGGTGGGGGCCTGGTTGAGCAGTACGTC.

The chain links TRBV25-1 to TRBJ1-2; 8 positions match TRBD1. This CDR3 is built from 13 residues. Germline V gene sequence: CDR1 MGHDK, CDR2 SYGVNS. Unmatched junction bases numbered 9, after V lost 7 bases and J lost 8 bases. The CDR3 nucleotides read TGTGCCAGCACAAAGACAGGGGTCAACGGCTACACCTTC. Its translation is CASTKTGVNGYTF.

This sequence joins TRBV5-1 and TRBJ2-1, with a tentative D call TRBD2 (6 bases). The germline V gene has CDR1 SGHRS and CDR2 YFSETQ. The CDR3 totals 13 residues. The V and J ends lost 4 bases and 4 bases respectively, with 9 bases between them. This chain's CDR3 is CASSPGTYNEQFF. In DNA form, the CDR3 reads TGCGCCAGCAGCCCCGGGACTTACAATGAGCAGTTCTTC.